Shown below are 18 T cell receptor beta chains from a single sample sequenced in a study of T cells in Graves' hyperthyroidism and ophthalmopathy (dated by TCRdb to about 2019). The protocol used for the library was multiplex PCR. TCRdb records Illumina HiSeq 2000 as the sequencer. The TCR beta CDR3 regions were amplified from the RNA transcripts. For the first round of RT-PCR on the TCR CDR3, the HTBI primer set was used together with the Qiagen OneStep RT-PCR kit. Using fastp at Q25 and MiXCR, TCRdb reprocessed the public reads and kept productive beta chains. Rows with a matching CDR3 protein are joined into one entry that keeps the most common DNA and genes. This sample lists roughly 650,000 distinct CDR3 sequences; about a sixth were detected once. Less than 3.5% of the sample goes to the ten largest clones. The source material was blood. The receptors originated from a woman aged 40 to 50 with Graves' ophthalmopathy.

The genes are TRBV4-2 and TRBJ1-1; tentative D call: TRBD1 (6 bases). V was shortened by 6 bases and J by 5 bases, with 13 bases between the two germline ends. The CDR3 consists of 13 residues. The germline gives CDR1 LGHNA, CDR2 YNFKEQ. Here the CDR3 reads CASRGGAETEAFF. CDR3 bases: TGTGCCAGCAGGGGGGGGGCGGAAACTGAAGCTTTCTTT.

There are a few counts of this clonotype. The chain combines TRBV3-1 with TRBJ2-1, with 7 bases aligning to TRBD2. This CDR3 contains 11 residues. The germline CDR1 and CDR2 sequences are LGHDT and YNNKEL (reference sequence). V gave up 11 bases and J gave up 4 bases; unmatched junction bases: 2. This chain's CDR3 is CAAGGYNEQFF. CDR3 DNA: TGTGCCGCCGGGGGGTACAATGAGCAGTTCTTC.

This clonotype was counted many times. CDR3 sequence: CASSPNRAFNSPLHF. CDR3 coding DNA: TGTGCCAGCAGTCCTAACAGGGCTTTTAATTCACCCCTCCACTTT. The V gene is TRBV3-1, the J gene TRBJ1-6; D might be TRBD1 (6 bases). The CDR3 loop spans 15 amino acids. Germline CDR1 and CDR2: LGHDT and YNNKEL (reference sequence). V gave up 6 bases and J gave up 6 bases, with 15 bases separating them.

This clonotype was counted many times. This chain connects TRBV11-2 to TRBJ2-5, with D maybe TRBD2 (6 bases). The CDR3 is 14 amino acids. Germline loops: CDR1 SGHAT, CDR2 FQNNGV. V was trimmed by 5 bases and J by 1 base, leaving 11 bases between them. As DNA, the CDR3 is TGTGCCAGCAGCAGACTAGGACTCCAAGAGACCCAGTACTTC. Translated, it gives CASSRLGLQETQYF.

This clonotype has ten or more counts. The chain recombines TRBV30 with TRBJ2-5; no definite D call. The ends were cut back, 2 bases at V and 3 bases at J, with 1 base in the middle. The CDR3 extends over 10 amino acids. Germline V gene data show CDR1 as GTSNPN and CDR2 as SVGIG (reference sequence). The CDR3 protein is CAWSKETQYF. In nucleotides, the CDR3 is TGTGCCTGGAGTAAAGAGACCCAGTACTTC.

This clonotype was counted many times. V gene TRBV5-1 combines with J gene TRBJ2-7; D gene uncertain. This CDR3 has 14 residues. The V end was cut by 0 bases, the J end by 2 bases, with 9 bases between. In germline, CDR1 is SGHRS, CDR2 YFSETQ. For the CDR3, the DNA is TGCGCCAGCAGCTTGGTACAACCTCCCTACGAGCAGTACTTC. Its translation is CASSLVQPPYEQYF.

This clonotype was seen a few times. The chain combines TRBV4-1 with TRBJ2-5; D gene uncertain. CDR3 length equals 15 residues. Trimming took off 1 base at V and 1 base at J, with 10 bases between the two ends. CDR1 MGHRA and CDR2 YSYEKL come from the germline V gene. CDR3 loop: CASSQVAGFQETQYF. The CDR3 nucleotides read TGCGCCAGCAGCCAAGTCGCAGGTTTCCAAGAGACCCAGTACTTC.

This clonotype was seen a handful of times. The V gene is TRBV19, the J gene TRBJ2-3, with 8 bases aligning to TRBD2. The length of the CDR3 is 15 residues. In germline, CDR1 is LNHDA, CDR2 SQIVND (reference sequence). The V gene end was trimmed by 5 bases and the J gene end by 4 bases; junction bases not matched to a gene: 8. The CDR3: CASSRGGTRSDTQYF. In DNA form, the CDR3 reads TGTGCCAGTAGTCGGGGGGGGACCCGGTCAGATACGCAGTATTTT.

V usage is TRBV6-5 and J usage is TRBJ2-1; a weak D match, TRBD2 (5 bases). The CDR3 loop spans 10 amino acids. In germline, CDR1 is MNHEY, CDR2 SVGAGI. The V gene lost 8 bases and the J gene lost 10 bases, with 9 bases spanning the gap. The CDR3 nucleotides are TGTGCCAGCGTTCGAGGGGAGCAGTTCTTC. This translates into CASVRGEQFF.

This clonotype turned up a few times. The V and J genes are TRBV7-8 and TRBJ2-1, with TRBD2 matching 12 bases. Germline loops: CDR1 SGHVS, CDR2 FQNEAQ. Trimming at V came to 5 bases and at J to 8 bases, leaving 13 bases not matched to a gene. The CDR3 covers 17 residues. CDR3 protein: CASSPTTTSGRIDEQFF. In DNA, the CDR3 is TGTGCCAGCAGCCCGACGACGACTAGCGGGAGAATCGATGAGCAGTTCTTC.

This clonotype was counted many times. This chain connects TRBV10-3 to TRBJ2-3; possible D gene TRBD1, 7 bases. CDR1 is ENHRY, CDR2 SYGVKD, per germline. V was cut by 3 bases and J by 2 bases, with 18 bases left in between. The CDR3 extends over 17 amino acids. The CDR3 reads CAISDPQGGRNTDTQYF. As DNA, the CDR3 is TGTGCCATCAGTGATCCTCAGGGGGGACGAAACACAGATACGCAGTATTTT.

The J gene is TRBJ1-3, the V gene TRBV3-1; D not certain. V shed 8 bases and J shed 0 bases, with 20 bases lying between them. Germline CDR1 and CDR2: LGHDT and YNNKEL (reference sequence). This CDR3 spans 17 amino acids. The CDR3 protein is CASRRSGGRNSGNTIYF. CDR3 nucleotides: TGTGCCAGCCGCCGTTCGGGAGGACGTAACTCTGGAAACACCATATATTTT.

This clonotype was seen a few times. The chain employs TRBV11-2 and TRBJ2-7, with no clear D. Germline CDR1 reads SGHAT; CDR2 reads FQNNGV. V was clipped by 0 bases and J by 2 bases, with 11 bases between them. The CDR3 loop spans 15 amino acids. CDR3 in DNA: TGTGCCAGCAGCTTAGACAGGATCCAGACCTACGAGCAGTACTTC. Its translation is CASSLDRIQTYEQYF.

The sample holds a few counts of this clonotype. CDR3 protein: CASRPLGYTEAFF. The DNA of the CDR3 is TGTGCCAGCAGACCCCTAGGATACACTGAAGCTTTCTTT. This chain links TRBV2 with TRBJ1-1; D is uncertain. V lost 6 bases, J lost 3 bases, and 11 bases lay in between. Per the germline V gene, CDR1 is SNHLY and CDR2 is FYNNEI. The CDR3 covers 13 residues.

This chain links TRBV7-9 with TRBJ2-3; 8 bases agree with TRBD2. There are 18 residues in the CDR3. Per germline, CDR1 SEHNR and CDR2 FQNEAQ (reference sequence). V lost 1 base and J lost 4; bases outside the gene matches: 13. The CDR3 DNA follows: TGTGCCAGCAGCTTAGGCCGGGTCGGGAGGGCCGGGTCAGATACGCAGTATTTT. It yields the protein CASSLGRVGRAGSDTQYF. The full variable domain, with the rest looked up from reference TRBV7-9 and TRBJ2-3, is DTGVSQNPRHKITKRGQNVTFRCDPISEHNRLYWYRQTLGQGPEFLTYFQNEAQLEKSRLLSDRFSAERPKGSFSTLEIQRTEQGDSAMYLCASSLGRVGRAGSDTQYFGPGTRLTVL.

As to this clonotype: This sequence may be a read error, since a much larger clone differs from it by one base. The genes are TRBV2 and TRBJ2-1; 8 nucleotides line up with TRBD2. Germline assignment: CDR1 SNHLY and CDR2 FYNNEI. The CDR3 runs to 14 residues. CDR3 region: CARSDSGSKNEQFF. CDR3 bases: TGTGCCCGCAGTGACAGCGGGAGTAAGAATGAGCAGTTCTTC.

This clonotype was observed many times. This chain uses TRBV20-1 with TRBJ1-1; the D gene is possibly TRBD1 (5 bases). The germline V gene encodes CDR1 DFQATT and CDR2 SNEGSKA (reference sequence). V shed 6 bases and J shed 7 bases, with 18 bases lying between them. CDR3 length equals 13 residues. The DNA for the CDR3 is TGCAGTGCCATAGGGACGGACCGCCATGAAGCTTTCTTT. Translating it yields CSAIGTDRHEAFF.

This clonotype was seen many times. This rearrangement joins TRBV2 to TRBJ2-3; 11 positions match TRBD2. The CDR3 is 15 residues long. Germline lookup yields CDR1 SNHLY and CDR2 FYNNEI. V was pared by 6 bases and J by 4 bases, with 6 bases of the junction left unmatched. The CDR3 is CASRLTSGRADTQYF. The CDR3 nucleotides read TGTGCCAGCAGATTAACTAGCGGGAGAGCAGATACGCAGTATTTT.